In this sample, the clone carrying this TCR beta chain turned up a few times. These data are taken from a study of Graves' ophthalmopathy and Graves' hyperthyroidism. As the template, RNA transcripts were used to amplify TCR beta CDR3 regions. HTBI primers primed a first-round RT-PCR, and a second-round multiplex PCR followed. MiXCR was run by TCRdb on the multiplex PCR reads, yielding one entry per CDR3 protein. The data contain approximately 1.2 million distinct CDR3 sequences, about 38% of them singletons. Orbital computed tomography and thyroid ultrasound, along with TRAb, serum thyroxine and clinical symptoms, underpinned diagnosis. The sample taken for sequencing was peripheral blood or thyroid tissue (not recorded which). The sequence derives from an adult man with Graves' hyperthyroidism.

CDR3 protein: CSANRQGASGAGYGYTF. CDR3 nucleotides: TGCAGTGCGAATCGACAGGGGGCTTCTGGCGCAGGCTATGGCTACACCTTC. The rearrangement links TRBV20-1 to TRBJ1-2; 10 bases line up with TRBD1. With V trimmed by 6 bases and J by 4 bases, 17 bases remained unmatched. CDR1 and CDR2 from the germline V gene are DFQATT and SNEGSKA (reference sequence). The CDR3 has 17 amino acids.